This T cell receptor (beta chain) was observed in a study of tumor and adjacent non-tumor tissue in lung cancer (dated by TCRdb to the late 2010s). In terms of the full investigation: By cancer type, the cohort comprised 12 adenocarcinoma patients, 2 squamous cell carcinoma patients and 1 small cell lung cancer patient. The roughly 15 enrolled patients, of whom approximately 10 were men and 5 were women, were aged about 30 to 80 years and were diagnosed with TNM stage I to III disease. Sequencing generated a total of more than 100 million productive TCRbeta reads, averaging around 4.2 million reads per sample. The study compared bulk TCRbeta repertoires between lung tumor tissue and matched distant non-tumor lung tissue from more than twelve lung cancer patients. TCRbeta CDR3 sequencing was performed on thirty paired specimens, with one tumor sample and one normal lung sample collected per patient. The study at large found these results: Neither the sequencing platform nor unique molecular identifiers are mentioned in the methods. Younger patients had significantly higher TCR diversity, and higher tumor TCR diversity was associated with shorter overall and disease-free survival. Peripheral blood was not sequenced, so blood TCRbeta repertoires in these lung cancer patients were not examined. Tumor tissue showed significantly greater TCR diversity (inverse Simpson) than normal lung tissue (about 400 vs 180, P = 0.0075, Mann-Whitney U test). Only roughly 14 patients were included in the cohort, and the need for larger samples and more detailed clinical data was noted by the authors. The top 100 clones accounted for a significantly larger cumulative portion of the repertoire in normal lung than in tumor tissue.

Bulk unsorted tissue served as the source for RNA extraction, and RNA quality was assessed using a NanoDrop ND-1000 and an Agilent 2100. Normal lung samples were distant non-tumor tissue taken more than 3 cm from the tumor edge. The donors were newly diagnosed lung cancer patients admitted for thoracic surgery in China from August to November 2014 who had not received prior chemotherapy. The study excluded patients who had received radiotherapy or chemotherapy before or who had another cancer at the same time. Surgical tissue pieces of about 1-2.2 cm3 were preserved in RNAlater solution and stored at -80 °C until use. CDR1 SGHDT and CDR2 YYEEEE were looked up in the germline V gene. The CDR3 extends over 16 residues, inclusive of both ends. CDR3 DNA is the only sequence kept; it has 48 bases, read in frame from the first base. Library construction relied on multiplex PCR. The listed sequencing device is Illumina HiSeq 2500. TCRbeta libraries were constructed through three rounds of nested PCR with primers (Table S4) according to protocols adapted from ARM-PCR. Before sequencing, PCR products in the 200-500 bp range were cut out of the gel and cleaned up using the QIAquick gel extraction kit. As for the authors' bioinformatics: Trimmomatic was used to clean the reads, FLASH merged the cleaned reads into complete CDR3 sequences, and MiTCR assigned the sequences to V(D)J germline segments. Clonal diversity was computed as the inverse Simpson's index with VDJtools. Productive reads were defined as in-frame sequences without a premature stop codon. The public reads were reanalyzed by TCRdb: fastp trimming at Q25, MiXCR alignment, in-frame beta chains only. Records with the same CDR3 protein are collapsed into one entry carrying the most frequent genes and DNA. V and J calls and clone size were set by TCRdb, not the authors. The sample yields 77,000 or so distinct CDR3 sequences; more than 65% were counted once. Approximately 40% of the sample rests with the top ten.

A word on this clonotype: Its recognized antigen is unknown. A read error is likely, as this CDR3 ends without the conserved phenylalanine or tryptophan.

The sequenced sample consisted of distant non-tumor lung tissue. This TCR was sampled from a man aged 65 to 85 with non-small cell lung cancer. The chain is assembled from TRBV5-6 and TRBJ2-1; 6 matching bases give a weak D call of TRBD1. The CDR3 here reads CASSSGRGSSNNEQFI. At the DNA level, the sequence is TGTGCCAGCAGTTCCGGTAGGGGGAGCTCCAACAATGAGCAGTTCATC.